The rows below give T cell receptor beta chains drawn from one sample of a study of T cell changes during pregnancy in multiple sclerosis. Here immunoSEQ multiplex PCR was the method, and the copy in TCRdb shows in-frame clones only, minus some. The sample lists 85,000 to 90,000 clones, roughly 94% occurring once. Sequenced here: peripheral blood, sampled after pregnancy. The receptors come from a female donor in good health, enrolled as a control in a pregnancy study. The CDR3 runs from the conserved cysteine through the conserved F or W. The order of the fields is V gene, J gene, clone size, D gene, CDR3 protein, CDR3 DNA. D genes are given only for firm matches. A row's size may be missing; if present it is once, few, many or a size class.

TRBV7-2	TRBJ1-2	NA	NA	CASSRTGFDGYTF	TGTGCCAGCAGCCGAACAGGGTTCGATGGCTACACCTTC
TRBV5-1	TRBJ2-7	NA	NA	CASSLTSTYEQYF	TGCGCCAGCAGCTTGACTAGTACCTACGAGCAGTACTTC
TRBV28	TRBJ2-7	NA	TRBD1	CASTPGTGYSYEQYF	TGTGCCAGCACCCCCGGGACAGGCTACTCCTACGAGCAGTACTTC
TRBV4-2	TRBJ2-5	NA	TRBD2	CASSQGGTSGQETQYF	TGTGCCAGCAGCCAAGGGGGTACTAGCGGTCAAGAGACCCAGTACTTC
TRBV5-8	TRBJ1-3	NA	NA	CASSLDVGRGNTIYF	TGTGCCAGCAGCTTGGATGTGGGGCGCGGAAACACCATATATTTT
TRBV11-3	TRBJ2-2	many	TRBD1	CASSSDRGNFAGELFF	TGTGCCAGCAGCTCGGACAGGGGTAATTTCGCCGGGGAGCTGTTTTTT
TRBV5-1	TRBJ2-1	NA	TRBD2	CASSSSHLAGLNEQFF	TGCGCCAGCAGCTCCTCCCACCTAGCGGGGCTCAATGAGCAGTTCTTC
TRBV11-3	TRBJ2-1	NA	TRBD1	CASSLGGTGDEQFF	TGTGCCAGCAGCTTAGGTGGGACAGGGGATGAGCAGTTCTTC
TRBV11-3	TRBJ1-5	NA	NA	CASSLVVRHNQPQHF	TGTGCCAGCAGCTTAGTGGTCAGACACAATCAGCCCCAGCATTTT
TRBV5-6	TRBJ2-2	NA	NA	CASSLLQPNTGELFF	TGTGCCAGCAGCTTGTTACAGCCGAACACCGGGGAGCTGTTTTTT
TRBV28	TRBJ2-3	NA	NA	CASTGTRQSSTDTQYF	TGTGCCAGCACCGGAACTCGACAGAGTAGCACAGATACGCAGTATTTT
TRBV28	TRBJ2-7	NA	TRBD1	CASSSPSRDRRRYEQYF	TGTGCCAGCAGTTCCCCCTCGAGGGACAGGCGCCGCTACGAGCAGTACTTC
TRBV10-3	TRBJ1-3	NA	TRBD1	CAIRGTDTGNTIYF	TGTGCCATCAGGGGGACAGATACTGGAAACACCATATATTTT
TRBV28	TRBJ1-5	NA	NA	CASSITGGFNQPQHF	TGTGCCAGCAGCATAACCGGGGGTTTCAATCAGCCCCAGCATTTT
TRBV29-1	TRBJ2-7	NA	TRBD2	CSVAGDGAYEQYF	TGCAGCGTAGCGGGAGATGGGGCCTACGAGCAGTACTTC
TRBV29-1	TRBJ2-3	NA	TRBD1	CSVEGSGTGRADTQYF	TGCAGCGTTGAAGGTTCGGGGACAGGGCGTGCAGATACGCAGTATTTT
TRBV28	TRBJ2-1	NA	TRBD1	CASDRGGNEQFF	TGTGCCAGCGACAGGGGAGGCAATGAGCAGTTCTTC
TRBV27	TRBJ2-5	once	NA	CASSLRGWARTGEETQYF	TGTGCCAGCAGTTTAAGAGGCTGGGCTCGTACAGGTGAGGAGACCCAGTACTTC
TRBV30	TRBJ2-2	NA	NA	CAWSGGPGELFF	TGTGCCTGGAGTGGAGGGCCTGGGGAGCTGTTTTTT
TRBV6-5	TRBJ2-7	NA	TRBD2	CASSYSVTSPYEQYF	TGTGCCAGCAGTTACTCTGTGACTAGCCCCTACGAGCAGTACTTC
TRBV5-6	TRBJ1-4	NA	NA	CASSPRYSATNEKLFF	TGTGCCAGCAGCCCCCGGTACTCCGCAACTAATGAAAAACTGTTTTTT
TRBV11-3	TRBJ2-7	NA	NA	CASSLKGDEQYF	TGTGCCAGCAGCTTAAAGGGAGATGAGCAGTACTTC
TRBV6-6	TRBJ2-4	NA	NA	CASSTDIKNIQYF	TGTGCCAGCAGCACAGATATCAAAAACATTCAGTACTTC
TRBV6-6	TRBJ2-7	once	NA	CASSYSQTALGGEQYF	TGTGCCAGCAGTTACTCCCAGACAGCCTTAGGTGGGGAGCAGTACTTC
TRBV5-1	TRBJ2-6	NA	TRBD1	CASSPNRGPRANVLTF	TGCGCCAGCAGCCCGAACAGGGGGCCAAGGGCCAACGTCCTGACTTTC
TRBV28	TRBJ2-6	NA	TRBD1	CASSPGQGGVVVLTF	TGTGCCAGCAGTCCGGGACAGGGGGGAGTCGTCGTCCTGACTTTC
TRBV6-5	TRBJ1-5	NA	NA	CATRGGGEQQPQHF	TGTGCCACAAGGGGAGGGGGGGAACAGCAGCCCCAGCATTTT
TRBV15	TRBJ2-1	NA	NA	CATSRVRDTISYNEQFF	TGTGCCACCAGCAGAGTCAGGGATACTATTTCCTACAATGAGCAGTTCTTC
TRBV7-9	TRBJ2-1	NA	TRBD1	CASSLRQGWYNEQFF	TGTGCCAGCAGCCTAAGACAGGGGTGGTACAATGAGCAGTTCTTC
TRBV29-1	TRBJ2-7	NA	NA	CSAGRGDYEQYF	TGCAGCGCCGGCAGGGGAGATTACGAGCAGTACTTC
TRBV30	TRBJ2-1	NA	TRBD2	CAWTSGPYNEQFF	TGTGCCTGGACTAGCGGGCCTTACAATGAGCAGTTCTTC
TRBV5-5	TRBJ1-5	NA	NA	CASSQGHNSNQPQHF	TGTGCCAGCAGCCAAGGACACAACAGCAATCAGCCCCAGCATTTT
TRBV7-9	TRBJ1-3	NA	TRBD1	CASSLKTGGSSGNTIYF	TGTGCCAGCAGCCTCAAGACAGGGGGGAGCTCTGGAAACACCATATATTTT
TRBV19	TRBJ2-2	NA	NA	CASPGQNTGELFF	TGTGCCAGTCCGGGACAGAACACCGGGGAGCTGTTTTTT
TRBV7-9	TRBJ2-7	NA	NA	CASSSVEQGSYEQYF	TGTGCCAGCAGCTCGGTCGAACAGGGTTCCTACGAGCAGTACTTC
TRBV6-5	TRBJ1-1	NA	TRBD1	CASRMGQAPTEAFF	TGTGCCAGCAGGATGGGACAGGCCCCCACTGAAGCTTTCTTT
TRBV14	TRBJ2-1	NA	NA	CASSLSKKRSSYNEQFF	TGTGCCAGCAGCCTAAGCAAGAAGAGGAGCTCCTACAATGAGCAGTTCTTC
TRBV27	TRBJ1-1	NA	NA	CASSLMGWGGWFTEAFF	TGTGCCAGCAGTTTAATGGGATGGGGCGGTTGGTTCACTGAAGCTTTCTTT
TRBV5-1	TRBJ2-7	once	NA	CASSPHRVGASYEQYF	TGCGCCAGCAGCCCCCACCGGGTCGGCGCATCCTACGAGCAGTACTTC
TRBV6-4	TRBJ2-3	NA	NA	CASSGRRDTDTQYF	TGTGCCAGCAGTGGCAGGCGGGACACAGATACGCAGTATTTT
TRBV5-1	TRBJ2-5	NA	NA	CASRHRVETQYF	TGCGCCAGCAGACACAGGGTGGAGACCCAGTACTTC
TRBV14	TRBJ1-3	NA	NA	CASSQVVNSGNTIYF	TGTGCCAGCAGCCAAGTTGTTAACTCTGGAAACACCATATATTTT
TRBV6-8	TRBJ1-2	NA	NA	CASSYGAVRPRDGYTF	TGTGCCAGCAGTTACGGGGCAGTTCGGCCTCGGGATGGCTACACCTTC
TRBV7-8	TRBJ2-7	NA	TRBD2	CASSLRTSGHEQYF	TGTGCCAGCAGCTTAAGGACTAGCGGGCACGAGCAGTACTTC
TRBV4-1	TRBJ2-1	NA	NA	CASSLLWGGSVNEQFF	TGCGCCAGCAGCTTATTATGGGGCGGTTCAGTCAATGAGCAGTTCTTC
TRBV4-2	TRBJ2-3	once	TRBD2	CASTLRPGLAGEGDTQYF	TGTGCCAGCACCCTTCGGCCGGGACTAGCGGGAGAAGGGGATACGCAGTATTTT
TRBV10-3	TRBJ2-2	NA	TRBD1	CAISEPPDRGNTGELFF	TGTGCCATCAGTGAGCCCCCGGACAGGGGAAACACCGGGGAGCTGTTTTTT
TRBV2	TRBJ2-1	NA	NA	CASGDTSSYNEQFF	TGTGCCAGTGGGGACACTAGCTCCTACAATGAGCAGTTCTTC
TRBV5-1	TRBJ1-2	NA	NA	CASSLAGVNYGYTF	TGCGCCAGCAGCTTGGCAGGGGTTAACTATGGCTACACCTTC
TRBV5-1	TRBJ2-2	NA	TRBD1	CASRPGTEGTGELFF	TGCGCCAGCAGACCTGGGACAGAGGGTACCGGGGAGCTGTTTTTT
TRBV27	TRBJ1-4	once	NA	CASSSTGFEKLFF	TGTGCCAGCAGTTCCACCGGGTTTGAAAAACTGTTTTTT
TRBV5-1	TRBJ2-3	NA	TRBD2	CASSSIAGGPGDTQYF	TGCGCCAGCAGCTCTATAGCGGGAGGGCCGGGAGATACGCAGTATTTT
TRBV28	TRBJ2-1	NA	NA	CASSHISGVYNEQFF	TGTGCCAGCAGTCATATCTCGGGAGTCTACAATGAGCAGTTCTTC
TRBV19	TRBJ2-3	NA	TRBD2	CASSVGLAGQDTQYF	TGTGCCAGTAGTGTAGGACTAGCGGGACAAGATACGCAGTATTTT
TRBV5-1	TRBJ2-3	NA	NA	CASSLGGPTDTQYF	TGCGCCAGCAGCTTGGGAGGTCCCACAGATACGCAGTATTTT
TRBV4-1	TRBJ2-5	NA	TRBD2	CASSRWGASGTQETQYF	TGCGCCAGCAGCCGCTGGGGGGCTAGCGGGACACAAGAGACCCAGTACTTC
TRBV28	TRBJ2-7	NA	NA	CASSTQDREQYF	TGTGCCAGCAGTACACAGGACAGAGAGCAGTACTTC